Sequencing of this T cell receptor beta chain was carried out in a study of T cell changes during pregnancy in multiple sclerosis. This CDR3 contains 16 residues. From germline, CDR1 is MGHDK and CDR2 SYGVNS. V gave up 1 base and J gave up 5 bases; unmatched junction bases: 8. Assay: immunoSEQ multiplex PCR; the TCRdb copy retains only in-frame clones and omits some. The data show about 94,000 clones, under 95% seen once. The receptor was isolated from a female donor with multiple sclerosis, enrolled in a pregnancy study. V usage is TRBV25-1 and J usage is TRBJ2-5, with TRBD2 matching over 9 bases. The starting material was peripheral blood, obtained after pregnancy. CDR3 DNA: TGTGCCAGCAGTGAATTAGAATTAGCGGGAGTGGAGACCCAGTACTTC. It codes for CASSELELAGVETQYF.